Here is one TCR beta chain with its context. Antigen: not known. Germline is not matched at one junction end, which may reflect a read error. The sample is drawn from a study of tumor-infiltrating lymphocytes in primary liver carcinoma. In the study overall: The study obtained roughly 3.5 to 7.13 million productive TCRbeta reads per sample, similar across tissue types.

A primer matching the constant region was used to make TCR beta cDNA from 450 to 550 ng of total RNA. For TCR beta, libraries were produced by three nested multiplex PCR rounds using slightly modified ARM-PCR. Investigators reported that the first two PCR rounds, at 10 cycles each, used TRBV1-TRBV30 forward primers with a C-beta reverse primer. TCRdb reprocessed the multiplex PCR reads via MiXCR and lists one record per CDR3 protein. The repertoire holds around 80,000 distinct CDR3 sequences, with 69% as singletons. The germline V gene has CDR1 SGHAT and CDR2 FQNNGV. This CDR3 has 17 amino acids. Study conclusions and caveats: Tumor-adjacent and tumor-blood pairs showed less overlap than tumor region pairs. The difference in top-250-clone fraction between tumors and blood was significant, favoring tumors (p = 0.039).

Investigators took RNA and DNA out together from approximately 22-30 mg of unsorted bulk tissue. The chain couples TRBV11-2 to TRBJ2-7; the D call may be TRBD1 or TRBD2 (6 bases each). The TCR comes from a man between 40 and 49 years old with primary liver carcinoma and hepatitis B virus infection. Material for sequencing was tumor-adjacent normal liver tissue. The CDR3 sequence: CASSLGGSSGPTYEQYF. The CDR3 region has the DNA TGTGCCAGTAGCTTAGGGGGGAGTAGCGGACCCACCTACGAGCAGTACTTC.